This is a list of T cell receptor beta chains from one sample in a study of chemoradiotherapy in HPV16-positive cancers. Measured with immunoSEQ multiplex PCR; TCRdb has only the in-frame clones, and not every one. The sample has fewer than 40,000 clones, about 90% seen once. Sequenced material: blood, taken from a patient who underwent chemoradiotherapy. All receptors derive from a human donor with HPV-associated anogenital cancer. CDR3s include the opening cysteine and the closing phenylalanine or tryptophan. The order of the fields is CDR3 DNA, CDR3 protein, V gene, D gene, J gene, clone size. D genes are given only for firm matches. Not every row has a clone size; where given, it reads once, few, many or a size class.

CDR3nt: TGTGCCAGCAGCTTAACTGAGGGCATCACTGAAGCTTTCTTT
CDR3aa: CASSLTEGITEAFF
v_gene: TRBV7-3
d_gene: .
j_gene: TRBJ1-1
abundance: .

CDR3nt: TGCGCCAGCAGCATCGCCGGGAACGAGCAGTACTTC
CDR3aa: CASSIAGNEQYF
v_gene: TRBV5-1
d_gene: .
j_gene: TRBJ2-7
abundance: .

CDR3nt: TGTGCCAGCAGCTCATACAGGGGAAGCTCCTATAATTCACCCCTCCACTTT
CDR3aa: CASSSYRGSSYNSPLHF
v_gene: TRBV11-2
d_gene: TRBD1
j_gene: TRBJ1-6
abundance: few

CDR3nt: TGTGCCAGCAGTTCGGACCGGGATACGCAGTATTTT
CDR3aa: CASSSDRDTQYF
v_gene: TRBV6-1
d_gene: .
j_gene: TRBJ2-3
abundance: .

CDR3nt: TGTGCCAGTAGCCTGCCGGGACAGCCCTCTGGGGCCAACGTCCTGACTTTC
CDR3aa: CASSLPGQPSGANVLTF
v_gene: TRBV19
d_gene: TRBD1
j_gene: TRBJ2-6
abundance: .

CDR3nt: TGTGCCAGCAGCTTGCCACTAGCGGGGGAAGAGACCCAGTACTTC
CDR3aa: CASSLPLAGEETQYF
v_gene: TRBV5-6
d_gene: TRBD2
j_gene: TRBJ2-5
abundance: .

CDR3nt: TGCGCCAGCAGCCAAGATTGGGGGTATGGCTACACCTTC
CDR3aa: CASSQDWGYGYTF
v_gene: TRBV4-3
d_gene: .
j_gene: TRBJ1-2
abundance: .

CDR3nt: TGCGCCAGCAGTGAGAGAAGGGATCAGCCCCAGCATTTT
CDR3aa: CASSERRDQPQHF
v_gene: TRBV10-1
d_gene: .
j_gene: TRBJ1-5
abundance: .

CDR3nt: TGTGCCAGCAGCTTGATCGGGACTAGCGGGGGGGCCCCAGATACGCAGTATTTT
CDR3aa: CASSLIGTSGGAPDTQYF
v_gene: TRBV5-5
d_gene: TRBD2
j_gene: TRBJ2-3
abundance: .

CDR3nt: TGTGCCAGCAGTGACTCATGGCGGGGCCGCTCCCATGAGCAGTTCTTC
CDR3aa: CASSDSWRGRSHEQFF
v_gene: TRBV6-4
d_gene: .
j_gene: TRBJ2-1
abundance: .

CDR3nt: TGCGCCAGCGCCGGGGGGGGAGGAAGCAATGAGCAGTTCTTC
CDR3aa: CASAGGGGSNEQFF
v_gene: TRBV5-1
d_gene: TRBD2
j_gene: TRBJ2-1
abundance: .

CDR3nt: TGTGCCAGCAGGAAATACAGGGGTTTGAACACTGAAGCTTTCTTT
CDR3aa: CASRKYRGLNTEAFF
v_gene: TRBV27
d_gene: TRBD1
j_gene: TRBJ1-1
abundance: .

CDR3nt: TGTGCCAGCAGTAAAAGACTAGCGGTCACCGGGGAGCTGTTTTTT
CDR3aa: CASSKRLAVTGELFF
v_gene: TRBV27
d_gene: TRBD2
j_gene: TRBJ2-2
abundance: .

CDR3nt: TGTGCCAGCAGTCAAGAGGTGAACACTGAAGCTTTCTTT
CDR3aa: CASSQEVNTEAFF
v_gene: TRBV6-1
d_gene: .
j_gene: TRBJ1-1
abundance: .

CDR3nt: TGCGCCAGCAGCATTAGCGGGGCTTCCTACGAGCAGTACTTC
CDR3aa: CASSISGASYEQYF
v_gene: TRBV5-1
d_gene: TRBD2
j_gene: TRBJ2-7
abundance: .

CDR3nt: TGCGCCAGCAGCTTGAAATGGGGACCCGGGTCTGGAAACACCATATATTTT
CDR3aa: CASSLKWGPGSGNTIYF
v_gene: TRBV5-1
d_gene: .
j_gene: TRBJ1-3
abundance: .

CDR3nt: TGTGCCAGCAGCGTAGCTTCATCTAGCGGGGGCCCCACAGATACGCAGTATTTT
CDR3aa: CASSVASSSGGPTDTQYF
v_gene: TRBV9
d_gene: TRBD2
j_gene: TRBJ2-3
abundance: .

CDR3nt: TGTGCCAGCAGCCGACAGGGGGCGTGGGGCTACACCTTC
CDR3aa: CASSRQGAWGYTF
v_gene: TRBV5-4
d_gene: TRBD1
j_gene: TRBJ1-2
abundance: .

CDR3nt: TGTGCCAGCAGCTTATTTATGGGGTTTGGGGGGGCCCATGAGCAGTTCTTC
CDR3aa: CASSLFMGFGGAHEQFF
v_gene: TRBV13
d_gene: .
j_gene: TRBJ2-1
abundance: .

CDR3nt: TGCGCCAGCAGCAATGGACCTGTAGAGACCCAGTACTTC
CDR3aa: CASSNGPVETQYF
v_gene: TRBV5-1
d_gene: .
j_gene: TRBJ2-5
abundance: .

CDR3nt: TGTGCCAGTAGGGCGGGGGGGACCTCGGGGACCGGGGAGCTGTTTTTT
CDR3aa: CASRAGGTSGTGELFF
v_gene: TRBV19
d_gene: TRBD2
j_gene: TRBJ2-2
abundance: .

CDR3nt: TGTGCCAGCAGCACTGATAACCCGACGGGGAGTGGCTACACCTTC
CDR3aa: CASSTDNPTGSGYTF
v_gene: TRBV11-2
d_gene: .
j_gene: TRBJ1-2
abundance: .

CDR3nt: TGTGCCAGCAGCTCCTTTGGACAGAAAGAGACCCAGTACTTC
CDR3aa: CASSSFGQKETQYF
v_gene: TRBV7-3
d_gene: .
j_gene: TRBJ2-5
abundance: .

CDR3nt: TGCAGCGTGGTCGGTTCAAGACAGGGGGCTTCAGAGCAGTACTTC
CDR3aa: CSVVGSRQGASEQYF
v_gene: TRBV29-1
d_gene: TRBD1
j_gene: TRBJ2-7
abundance: .

CDR3nt: TGTGCCAGCAGCAAGACAGGGGGTGATCTGTTCTTC
CDR3aa: CASSKTGGDLFF
v_gene: TRBV11-3
d_gene: TRBD1
j_gene: TRBJ2-1
abundance: .

CDR3nt: TGCGCCAGCAGCTTGGTGGTGGGGTCCTACAATGAGCAGTTCTTC
CDR3aa: CASSLVVGSYNEQFF
v_gene: TRBV5-1
d_gene: .
j_gene: TRBJ2-1
abundance: .